The sequence of this T cell receptor (beta chain) was determined in a study of blood T cell repertoires in COVID-19. Study background: Acute-phase and convalescent COVID-19 samples originated in the United States, Italy and Spain.

Authors' data handling: Estimation of nucleated cell counts relied on the amplification of reference gene primers. Sequencing used immunoSEQ multiplex PCR; TCRdb keeps in-frame clones, though not all of them. V and J calls and clone size come straight from that table; D and trimming were deduced from the DNA. Of 100,000 to 150,000 clones in the sample, 75% to 80% were seen once. The source of this sequence is a human donor in a cohort sampled during active COVID-19. The material sequenced was peripheral blood.

The CDR3 coding sequence is TGTGCCAGCAGCGCCTCGGGGAACTACGAGCAGTACTTC. This gives the protein CASSASGNYEQYF. The chain couples TRBV5-6 to TRBJ2-7, with D perhaps matching TRBD2 (5 bases). Trimming stripped 4 bases from V and 3 bases from J, with 11 bases between. CDR1 is SGHDT, CDR2 YYEEEE, per germline. CDR3 length: 13 residues.